The 10 T cell receptor beta chains reported below all come from one sample, sequenced in a study of cytomegalovirus exposure and HLA in healthy donors. PCR used 60 Vbeta primers and 13 Jbeta primers. Sequenced by immunoSEQ multiplex PCR; TCRdb stores in-frame clones only, minus some. The sample gives over 150,000 clones, around 80% of which show up once; roughly 4.7% is in the top ten. The sequencing input was PBMCs. Receptor source: a man aged 25 to 40 in good health and CMV-seronegative.

The chain couples TRBV5-6 to TRBJ1-1, with 9 bases fitting TRBD1. Germline-derived CDR1 and CDR2 are SGHDT and YYEEEE. With 5 bases clipped from V and 9 bases from J, the junction kept 11 bases outside the gene matches. CDR3 size: 14 residues. This CDR3 is CASSPGTGSCKAFF. Written as DNA, the CDR3 is TGTGCCAGCAGTCCCGGGACAGGGAGCTGTAAAGCTTTCTTT.

The rearrangement joins TRBV4-2 to TRBJ1-1; D gene ambiguous. Between the trimmed V and J ends, which lost 2 bases and 10 bases, there was a span of 8 bases. CDR1 is LGHNA, CDR2 YNFKEQ, per germline. The CDR3 totals 11 residues. DNA of the CDR3: TGTGCCAGCAGCCAATCTTTGCGAGCTTTCTTT. Translating it yields CASSQSLRAFF.

This chain uses TRBV11-2 with TRBJ2-7; TRBD1 is a possible D gene (6 bases). Germline V gene lookup returns CDR1 SGHAT and CDR2 FQNNGV. Trimming cost V 4 bases and J 6 bases, with 16 bases left between them. CDR3 length equals 14 residues. As DNA, the CDR3 is TGTGCCAGCAGCTCAATTTACAGGGCCGGCGAGCAGTACTTC. It translates to CASSSIYRAGEQYF.

The chain has TRBV28 and TRBJ2-1, with 12 bases fitting TRBD2. Germline CDR1 and CDR2: MDHEN and SYDVKM. This CDR3 comprises 16 residues. The J segment lost 9 bases and the V segment lost 3 bases, leaving 9 bases of the junction unmatched. In DNA, the CDR3 is TGTGCCAGCAGTTTCCAGACCGGACTAGCGGGAACTGAGCAGTTCTTC. It is translated as CASSFQTGLAGTEQFF. The full variable domain, with the rest looked up from reference TRBV28 and TRBJ2-1, is DVKVTQSSRYLVKRTGEKVFLECVQDMDHENMFWYRQDPGLGLRLIYFSYDVKMKEKGDIPEGYSVSREKKERFSLILESASTNQTSMYLCASSFQTGLAGTEQFFGPGTRLTVL.

This clone was seen only a few times. J is TRBJ2-1 and V is TRBV27; 10 bases are a match to TRBD2. Germline trimming cut 11 bases from V and 9 bases from J; bases unmatched to any gene: 13. The CDR3 contains 14 residues. Per the germline V gene, CDR1 is MNHEY and CDR2 is SMNVEV (reference sequence). CDR3 sequence (DNA): TGTGCCCCCCAGGGGCTAGCGGGAGAAGCTGAGCAGTTCTTC. Amino acid sequence: CAPQGLAGEAEQFF.

This clone was observed a few times. This rearrangement joins TRBV5-1 to TRBJ2-7, with D possibly TRBD1 on 6 matching bases. Germline loops: CDR1 SGHRS, CDR2 YFSETQ. This CDR3 contains 14 residues. V was clipped by 4 bases and J by 2 bases, with 13 bases between them. CDR3 residues: CASSPAGAAYEQYF. The CDR3 bases are TGCGCCAGCAGCCCCGCAGGGGCTGCCTACGAGCAGTACTTC.

The chain employs TRBV6-1 and TRBJ1-2; D unclear. Trimming left V 6 bases short and J 0 bases short, with 11 bases between. CDR3 length: 14 amino acids. CDR1 and CDR2 from the germline V gene are MNHNS and SASEGT. The CDR3 protein is CASSEPIANYGYTF. CDR3 in DNA: TGTGCCAGCAGCGAGCCCATAGCTAACTATGGCTACACCTTC.

This clone was detected once. For the CDR3, the DNA is TGTGCCAGCAGCTTATATCCCCGGGGGGAAACTGGAAACACCATATATTTT. It codes for CASSLYPRGETGNTIYF. The V and J genes are TRBV7-9 and TRBJ1-3; the D gene is possibly TRBD1 (5 bases). CDR3 length: 17 residues. Looked up from germline, CDR1 is SEHNR and CDR2 is FQNEAQ (reference sequence). V was cut by 2 bases and J by 2 bases, with 16 bases left in between.

The chain carries TRBV15 and TRBJ1-1; tentative D call: TRBD1 (6 bases). V dropped 0 bases and J dropped 2 bases, with 13 bases sitting between them. The germline V gene has CDR1 LNHNV and CDR2 YYDKDF (reference sequence). The CDR3 consists of 16 residues. CDR3 in amino acids: CATSRDRGGPNTEAFF. The CDR3 bases are TGTGCCACCAGCAGAGATCGGGGGGGCCCCAACACTGAAGCTTTCTTT.

The CDR3 here is CASRLEVLSGNTIYF. In DNA, the CDR3 is TGTGCCAGCAGATTAGAAGTGCTCTCTGGAAACACCATATATTTT. The genes are TRBV6-1 and TRBJ1-3; D call uncertain. The CDR3 runs 15 residues. The germline V gene has CDR1 MNHNS and CDR2 SASEGT. With 6 bases removed from V and 0 bases from J, the gap between germline ends came to 12 bases.